This TCR beta chain was identified in a study of shared clonotypes between healthy human individuals (dated by TCRdb to 2020 to 2021). Regarding the complete study: The cohort comprised two women and a few men aged 18 to 49 years. Each donor's leukapheresis produced roughly between about 0.8 and 10 billion PBMCs. Blood TCR repertoires of a handful of healthy adults were deeply sequenced to estimate repertoire size and the extent of clonotype sharing between individuals. For each donor, three plates each were used for CD4 naive and CD4 memory, two plates were used for CD8 naive, and one plate was used for CD8 memory. To increase sequencing depth and limit assay-specific biases, TCR repertoire library preparation and sequencing were carried out by different laboratories using diverse techniques. General conclusions and limits of the study: Rarefaction of sorted-subset datasets indicated incomplete sequencing despite the large sequencing depth. Sharing across four donors was observed for about 4.8% of naive CD4, under 4% of naive CD8, 2% to 2.5% of memory CD4, and about 0.39% of memory CD8 clonotypes. Sampling was restricted to blood, and TCR repertoires in tissue are likely to differ from TCR repertoires in blood. Pairwise subsampling indicated that sequencing depth was expected to affect the degree of clonotype sharing among donors. Naive subsets generally had larger estimated clonotype richness than memory subsets. Higher generation probabilities were observed for clonotypes shared by all four sorted-subset donors than for non-shared clonotypes. The small number of donors limited the genetic and exposure-history diversity represented.

TCR CDR3 regions were amplified from genomic DNA by multiplex PCR using the deep immunoSEQ assay. Genomic DNA extracted from each cell subset was distributed evenly over all wells of several immunoSEQ 96-well plates, and each plate served as one replicate. Each replicate PCR for sorted subsets received about 200 ng genomic DNA, equal to tens of thousands of T cell genomes. The purified libraries were quantified using a Qubit 3.0 fluorometer, sized with a Bioanalyzer 2100, and then quantified again using the KAPA Library Quantification kit. Every immunoSEQ 96-well plate was sequenced on a separate single-read 150-cycle Illumina NextSeq 550 flow cell. The paper's processing steps were these. Because only junctional sequences without quality scores were contained in the immunoSEQ output, filtering matching that applied to full-length reads could not be performed. To assign V/J genes and CDR3, sequences were annotated using PyIR, a Python wrapper for IgBLAST v1.9, with IMGT germline references. Any read was removed if the V/J assignment was weak (E-value above 1e-6), the CDR3 was missing, or the read contained stop codons, out-of-frame junctions, or ambiguous translated residues. V3J clonotypes were defined as sequences sharing an identical inferred V gene, J gene, and CDR3 amino acid sequence. Percentage overlap between repertoires was calculated by dividing the number of shared unique clonotypes by the size of the smaller repertoire. RTK rarefaction, the Chao1 estimator, and Recon v2.1 estimates of unobserved clonotypes were used to assess repertoire richness. Generation probabilities for all TCRbeta clonotypes obtained by the gDNA method from a handful of donors were computed using OLGA. Held by TCRdb, this immuneACCESS table contains in-frame sequences only and omits some clones. Under half of the omission traces to an unresolved V gene where checked; the cause of the rest is unknown. D and trimming come from the DNA, and the V and J calls and clone size come from that table. The sample table shows around 1.9 million clones, and 93% are seen once. The ten biggest clones cover more than 1.5% of the sample.

The trim is 3 bases for V and 9 bases for J, with a gap of 15 bases between the germline ends. Its CDR3 holds 14 amino acids, cysteine through phenylalanine. The retained sequence is limited to the CDR3, 42 bases, with the frame set at the first base. Sequences MRHNA (CDR1) and SNTAGT (CDR2) are obtained from the germline V gene. CD8 naive samples were CD45RO-negative cells positively selected for CCR7, giving a CD45RA+CCR7+ population that excluded TemRA cells. The donors were healthy, HIV-negative adults with no recently reported acute infections or vaccinations. All donors were Caucasian adults living in Nashville, Tennessee, USA. After blood collection by leukapheresis, PBMCs were isolated using Ficoll-Histopaque density gradient centrifugation and then cryopreserved in the vapor phase of liquid nitrogen. Analytical flow cytometry was used to check the purity and quantity of each magnetically sorted T cell population. From each sorted fraction, genomic DNA was isolated and quantified by UV absorbance on a Nanodrop 2000c.

A remark on this clone: No antigen is known for it. Per-base qualities were not stored, and no clone one base away is much larger.

Sequencing was done on a sample of naive CD8+ T cells from PBMCs. Reading the label with the study, this specimen's cell subset or site is: CD45RA+CCR7+. The TCR originated in a man younger than 35 in good health. Some clones in this sample may be carry-over from other donors' samples. Recombination connected TRBV6-4 to TRBJ2-1; perhaps TRBD1 is the D gene, with 5 bases matching. The DNA is as follows: TGTGCCAGCAGTGAGGTTATGGGGCTAGGTGAGCAGTTCTTC. This encodes CASSEVMGLGEQFF.